The source of this TCR beta chain is a study of blood T cell repertoires in COVID-19. About the research overall: PBMCs, B-cell-depleted T cells, or T cells were the source of the cDNA or gDNA that made up the material.

A single count supports this clone. Per the study methods: Nucleated cell number was recorded as an estimate derived from reference gene primer amplification. Data came from immunoSEQ multiplex PCR; TCRdb stores just in-frame clones and leaves some out. Clonal size and the V and J genes are those of that table, whereas D and trimming came from the DNA. This table holds around 90,000 clones, around 92% found once. This CDR3 has 15 residues. Looked up from germline, CDR1 is MDHEN and CDR2 is SYDVKM. Trimming left V 3 bases short and J 9 bases short, with 18 bases between. Input material: peripheral blood. The origin of this receptor is a woman aged 55-75 years with active COVID-19. The rearrangement links TRBV28 to TRBJ2-1; D perhaps matches TRBD1 (6 bases). The CDR3 sequence: CASSFREQGLSEQFF. The CDR3 nucleotides read TGTGCCAGCAGTTTTCGAGAACAGGGTCTAAGTGAGCAGTTCTTC.